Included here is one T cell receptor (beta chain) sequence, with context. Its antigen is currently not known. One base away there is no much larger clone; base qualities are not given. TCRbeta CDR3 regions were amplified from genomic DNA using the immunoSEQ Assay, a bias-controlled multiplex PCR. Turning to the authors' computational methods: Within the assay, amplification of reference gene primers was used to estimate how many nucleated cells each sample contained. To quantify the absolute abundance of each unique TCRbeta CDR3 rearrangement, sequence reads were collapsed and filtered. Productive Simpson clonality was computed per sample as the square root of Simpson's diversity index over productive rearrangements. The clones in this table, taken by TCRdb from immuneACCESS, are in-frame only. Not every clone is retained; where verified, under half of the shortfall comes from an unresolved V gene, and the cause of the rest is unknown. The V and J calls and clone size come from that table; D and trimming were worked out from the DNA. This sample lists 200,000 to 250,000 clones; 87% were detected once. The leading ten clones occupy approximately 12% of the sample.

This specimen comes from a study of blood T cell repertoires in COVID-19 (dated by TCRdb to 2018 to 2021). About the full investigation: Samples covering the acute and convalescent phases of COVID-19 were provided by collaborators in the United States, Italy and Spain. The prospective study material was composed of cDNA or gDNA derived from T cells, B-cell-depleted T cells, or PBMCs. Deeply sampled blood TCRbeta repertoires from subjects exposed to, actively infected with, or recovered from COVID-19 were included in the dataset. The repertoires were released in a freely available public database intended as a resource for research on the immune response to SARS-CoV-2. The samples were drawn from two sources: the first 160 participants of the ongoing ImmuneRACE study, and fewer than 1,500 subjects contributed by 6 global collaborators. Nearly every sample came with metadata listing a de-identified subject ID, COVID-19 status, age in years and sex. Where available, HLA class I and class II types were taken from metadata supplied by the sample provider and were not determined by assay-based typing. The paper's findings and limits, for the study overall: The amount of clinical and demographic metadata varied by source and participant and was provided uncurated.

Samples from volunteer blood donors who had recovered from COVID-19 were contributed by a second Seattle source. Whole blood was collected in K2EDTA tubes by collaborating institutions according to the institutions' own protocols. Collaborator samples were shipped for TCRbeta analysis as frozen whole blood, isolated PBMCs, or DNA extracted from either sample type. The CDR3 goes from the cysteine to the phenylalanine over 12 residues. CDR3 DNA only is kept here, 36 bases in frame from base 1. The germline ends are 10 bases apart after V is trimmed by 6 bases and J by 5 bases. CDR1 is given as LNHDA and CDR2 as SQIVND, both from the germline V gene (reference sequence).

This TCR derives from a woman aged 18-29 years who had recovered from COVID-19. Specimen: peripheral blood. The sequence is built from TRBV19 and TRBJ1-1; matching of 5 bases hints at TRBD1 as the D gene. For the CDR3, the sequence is CASSQGETEAFF. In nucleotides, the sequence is TGTGCCAGTAGCCAGGGTGAGACTGAAGCTTTCTTT.